This TCR beta chain emerged from a study of a mutant IDH1 vaccine in newly diagnosed glioma. The time point: week 35, safety follow-up. In every dose of vaccine, 300 ug of mutant IDH1 20-mer peptide was given alongside topical imiquimod. The CDR3 spans 19 residues. The germline CDR1 and CDR2 sequences are WNHNN and SYGVQD (reference sequence). V gave up 7 bases and J gave up 3 bases, with 28 bases separating them. Remarks on this clone: The antigen remains undetermined.

The data were produced by immunoSEQ multiplex PCR, yet TCRdb's version contains in-frame clones alone and is incomplete. Of about 69,000 clones detected, more than 85% appear once; the ten largest clones hold roughly 2%. The gene calls are TRBV10-1 and TRBJ2-1; D might be TRBD1 or TRBD2, each matching 6 bases. This clonotype was sampled from a man aged 30 to 39 with glioma. The sample was PBMCs, taken from a glioma patient whose treatment included an IDH1 peptide vaccine. DNA for the CDR3: TGCGCCAGCAAACCTCGGGACACCGGAGCGGGCACCATCTACAATGAGCAGTTCTTC. This translates into CASKPRDTGAGTIYNEQFF.